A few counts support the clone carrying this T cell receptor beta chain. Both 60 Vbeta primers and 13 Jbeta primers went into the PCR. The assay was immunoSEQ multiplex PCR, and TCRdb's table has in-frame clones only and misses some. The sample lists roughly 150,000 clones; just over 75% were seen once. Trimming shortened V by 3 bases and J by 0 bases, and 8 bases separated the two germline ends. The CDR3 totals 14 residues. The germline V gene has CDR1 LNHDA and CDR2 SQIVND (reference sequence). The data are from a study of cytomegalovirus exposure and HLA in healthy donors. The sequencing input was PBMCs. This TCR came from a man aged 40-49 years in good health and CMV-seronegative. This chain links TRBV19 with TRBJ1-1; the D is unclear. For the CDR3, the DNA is TGTGCCAGTAGTATCGCGGTAATGAACACTGAAGCTTTCTTT. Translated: CASSIAVMNTEAFF.